This T cell receptor beta chain appears in the sequencing data of a study of cytomegalovirus exposure and HLA in healthy donors. Study outcomes and limitations: Fewer N-insertions (relative to the approximately 670-donor mean) were reportedly seen in an Asian-associated ancestry cluster in a later analysis.

13 Jbeta primers and 60 Vbeta primers were used for the PCR. Under the authors' procedure: In a later analysis, the count reached 74 million or so unique TCR beta chains, with about 11 million shared. Assay: immunoSEQ multiplex PCR; the TCRdb copy retains only in-frame clones and omits some. V and J calls and clone size follow that table, whereas D and trimming were derived from the DNA. The repertoire consists of over 110,000 clones, with approximately 80% occurring once and the leading ten covering around 6.6%. Notes on this clone: Its specificity is not known.

This clonotype originated in a woman aged 40 to 50 in good health and CMV-seropositive. What was sequenced was PBMCs.

This chain's CDR3 is CASSLSGQQPQHF. CDR3 sequence (DNA): TGCGCCAGCAGCCTCTCAGGTCAACAGCCCCAGCATTTT. V and J are TRBV5-1 and TRBJ1-5, with unresolved D. Germline V gives CDR1 SGHRS, CDR2 YFSETQ. Trimming cost V 4 bases and J 7 bases, with 12 bases left between them. The CDR3 extends over 13 amino acids.